This T cell receptor (beta chain) was documented in a study of blood T cell repertoires in COVID-19. Per the original data handling: Amplification of reference gene primers was used by the study to estimate nucleated cell counts. Data came from immunoSEQ multiplex PCR; TCRdb stores just in-frame clones and leaves some out. V and J calls and clone size are given by that table; D and trimming were obtained from the DNA. The sample holds around 250,000 clones, approximately 86% seen once. The study recruited people aged roughly 18 to 95 years across around 23 US areas. Germline CDR1 is SGHTA and CDR2 is FQGNSA. CDR3 size: 17 residues. V shed 5 bases, J shed 3 bases, and the junction held 15 bases outside the gene matches.

Specimen: PBMCs or T cells enriched from blood (not recorded which). This TCR was recovered from a woman between 45 and 65 years old who had recovered from COVID-19. The V and J genes are TRBV7-2 and TRBJ2-7; 8 nucleotides align to TRBD2. Written as DNA, the CDR3 is TGTGCCAGCAGCCCCCGGACTAGCCGAGGGGGGTTCTACGAGCAGTACTTC. Translation gives CASSPRTSRGGFYEQYF.